Below, one T cell receptor beta chain is given with its context. This sample stems from a study of early T cells in non-severe SARS-CoV-2 infection. Each CDR3 protein gets one entry after TCRdb re-called the 5' RACE reads with MiXCR. The sample yields tens of thousands of distinct CDR3 sequences, roughly 17% seen once. The source was whole blood, collected at baseline. The sequence was collected from an adult who was a healthcare worker with PCR-confirmed SARS-CoV-2 infection or an uninfected control (not recorded which).

CDR3 nucleotide sequence: TGTGCCTGGAGTGTCGGGATTGAAGCTTTCTTT. Residues: CAWSVGIEAFF. This chain joins TRBV30 and TRBJ1-1; D gene unclear. The V end lost 0 bases, the J end lost 7 bases, and 6 bases lay between the germline ends. CDR1 and CDR2 (germline): GTSNPN, SVGIG (reference sequence). The CDR3 has 11 amino acids.